The T cell receptor (beta chain) described here comes from a study of blood T cell repertoires in COVID-19. Study at large: Spain, Italy and the United States supplied samples that represented acute and convalescent COVID-19. T cells, B-cell-depleted T cells, or PBMCs supplied cDNA or gDNA.

In terms of age and location, participants ranged from roughly 18 to 90 years and lived in around 22 US areas. This CDR3 is built from 12 residues. The germline V gene has CDR1 SEHNR and CDR2 FQNEAQ (reference sequence). The V end lost 1 base, the J end lost 9 bases, and 7 bases lay between the germline ends. Authors' data handling: Reference gene primers were amplified, and this amplification served to estimate nucleated cell counts. Clones were read by immunoSEQ multiplex PCR, and TCRdb kept only the in-frame ones, dropping some. V and J calls and clone size are those listed in that table; D and trimming were worked out from the DNA. Of a few hundred thousand clones listed, over 80% are singletons.

This chain connects TRBV7-9 to TRBJ2-1; no definite D call. The sequencing sample was made of PBMCs or T cells enriched from blood (not recorded which). The clonotype originates from a middle-aged woman who had recovered from COVID-19. DNA for the CDR3: TGTGCCAGCAGCTTAGATAGTGGTGAGCAGTTCTTC. This encodes CASSLDSGEQFF.